A selection of T cell receptor beta chains follows, all from one sample in a study of blood T cell repertoires in COVID-19. The repertoire was sequenced with immunoSEQ multiplex PCR; TCRdb's copy has only in-frame clones and lacks some. The data contain 100,000 to 150,000 clones, roughly 89% of them singletons. Material: peripheral blood. The receptors originated from a middle-aged man with active or convalescent COVID-19. Both conserved end residues are part of each CDR3. A D gene is named only where the DNA matches it firmly. Expanded clones get a size class; other rows say once, few or many, or leave the size out.

CDR3 protein: CASKRDSSYNEQFF
CDR3 DNA: TGTGCCAGCAAACGAGACAGCTCCTACAATGAGCAGTTCTTC
clone size: NA
CDR3 length: 14
D gene: NA
J gene: TRBJ2-1
V gene: TRBV14

CDR3 protein: CASSRSSSGAWETQYF
CDR3 DNA: TGTGCCAGCAGCCGGTCCTCTAGCGGGGCCTGGGAGACCCAGTACTTC
clone size: NA
CDR3 length: 16
D gene: TRBD2
J gene: TRBJ2-5
V gene: TRBV7-2

CDR3 protein: CASSIEAGQEQFF
CDR3 DNA: TGTGCCAGTAGTATAGAGGCAGGGCAGGAGCAGTTCTTC
clone size: NA
CDR3 length: 13
D gene: NA
J gene: TRBJ2-1
V gene: TRBV19

CDR3 protein: CASSLQTGLANTEAFF
CDR3 DNA: TGTGCCAGCAGTTTACAGACAGGGCTTGCGAACACTGAAGCTTTCTTT
clone size: NA
CDR3 length: 16
D gene: TRBD1
J gene: TRBJ1-1
V gene: TRBV27

CDR3 protein: CASGLAGPTDTQYF
CDR3 DNA: TGTGCCAGTGGACTAGCGGGACCCACAGATACGCAGTATTTT
clone size: NA
CDR3 length: 14
D gene: TRBD2
J gene: TRBJ2-3
V gene: TRBV19

CDR3 protein: CASSLVGTDSYEQYF
CDR3 DNA: TGTGCCAGCAGCTTGGTCGGCACAGACTCCTACGAGCAGTACTTC
clone size: NA
CDR3 length: 15
D gene: NA
J gene: TRBJ2-7
V gene: TRBV5-6

CDR3 protein: CASRRTEGNEQFF
CDR3 DNA: TGTGCCAGCAGAAGGACAGAAGGCAATGAGCAGTTCTTC
clone size: NA
CDR3 length: 13
D gene: NA
J gene: TRBJ2-1
V gene: TRBV7-9

CDR3 protein: CASSLAGNSPLHF
CDR3 DNA: TGTGCCAGCAGTTTAGCGGGGAATTCACCCCTCCACTTT
clone size: NA
CDR3 length: 13
D gene: NA
J gene: TRBJ1-6
V gene: TRBV27

CDR3 protein: CATSDSEADTQYF
CDR3 DNA: TGTGCCACCAGTGATTCTGAGGCAGATACGCAGTATTTT
clone size: NA
CDR3 length: 13
D gene: NA
J gene: TRBJ2-3
V gene: TRBV24-1

CDR3 protein: CASSPSSLSAYEQYF
CDR3 DNA: TGTGCCAGCAGCCCGTCATCGCTCTCGGCCTACGAGCAGTACTTC
clone size: NA
CDR3 length: 15
D gene: NA
J gene: TRBJ2-7
V gene: TRBV7-2

CDR3 protein: CASSSGTVTGELFF
CDR3 DNA: TGTGCCAGTAGTTCCGGGACAGTGACCGGGGAGCTGTTTTTT
clone size: NA
CDR3 length: 14
D gene: TRBD1
J gene: TRBJ2-2
V gene: TRBV19

CDR3 protein: CAISESNLRNIQYF
CDR3 DNA: TGTGCCATCAGTGAGTCGAATCTCAGAAACATTCAGTACTTC
clone size: NA
CDR3 length: 14
D gene: NA
J gene: TRBJ2-4
V gene: TRBV10-3

CDR3 protein: CASSPRDRGNQPQHF
CDR3 DNA: TGTGCCAGTAGCCCCCGGGACAGGGGAAATCAGCCCCAGCATTTT
clone size: once
CDR3 length: 15
D gene: TRBD1
J gene: TRBJ1-5
V gene: TRBV19

CDR3 protein: CASSSTQLAEQYF
CDR3 DNA: TGTGCCAGCAGTTCCACCCAGTTGGCAGAGCAGTACTTC
clone size: NA
CDR3 length: 13
D gene: NA
J gene: TRBJ2-7
V gene: TRBV28

CDR3 protein: CASKGVPYEQYF
CDR3 DNA: TGTGCCAGCAAGGGGGTCCCCTACGAGCAGTACTTC
clone size: once
CDR3 length: 12
D gene: NA
J gene: TRBJ2-7
V gene: TRBV2

CDR3 protein: CASSSPGNSGEQFF
CDR3 DNA: TGCGCCAGCAGCTCCCCGGGAAACTCTGGTGAGCAGTTCTTC
clone size: NA
CDR3 length: 14
D gene: NA
J gene: TRBJ2-1
V gene: TRBV5-1

CDR3 protein: CASSTGGTTNEKLFF
CDR3 DNA: TGTGCCAGTAGTACAGGGGGAACAACTAATGAAAAACTGTTTTTT
clone size: NA
CDR3 length: 15
D gene: TRBD1
J gene: TRBJ1-4
V gene: TRBV19

CDR3 protein: CAWSVLRGGDEQYF
CDR3 DNA: TGTGCCTGGAGTGTACTGCGGGGGGGAGACGAGCAGTACTTC
clone size: NA
CDR3 length: 14
D gene: TRBD2
J gene: TRBJ2-7
V gene: TRBV30

CDR3 protein: CASSYGPYEQYF
CDR3 DNA: TGTGCCAGCAGTTATGGCCCCTACGAGCAGTACTTC
clone size: NA
CDR3 length: 12
D gene: NA
J gene: TRBJ2-7
V gene: TRBV6-5

CDR3 protein: CASSLDRAATEAFF
CDR3 DNA: TGTGCCAGCAGCCTCGACAGGGCTGCCACTGAAGCTTTCTTT
clone size: NA
CDR3 length: 14
D gene: TRBD1
J gene: TRBJ1-1
V gene: TRBV6-5

CDR3 protein: CASSSRGRGSETQYF
CDR3 DNA: TGCGCCAGCAGCTCGAGGGGGCGGGGTTCAGAGACCCAGTACTTC
clone size: NA
CDR3 length: 15
D gene: NA
J gene: TRBJ2-5
V gene: TRBV5-1

CDR3 protein: CASSTQGFANTGELFF
CDR3 DNA: TGCGCCAGCAGTACTCAGGGATTCGCGAACACCGGGGAGCTGTTTTTT
clone size: NA
CDR3 length: 16
D gene: NA
J gene: TRBJ2-2
V gene: TRBV5-1

CDR3 protein: CASSFDSSTDTQYF
CDR3 DNA: TGTGCCAGCAGCTTTGACAGCAGCACAGATACGCAGTATTTT
clone size: once
CDR3 length: 14
D gene: NA
J gene: TRBJ2-3
V gene: TRBV5-5

CDR3 protein: CASSSGDRGRHEQYF
CDR3 DNA: TGCGCCAGCAGCTCGGGGGACAGGGGGCGCCACGAGCAGTACTTC
clone size: NA
CDR3 length: 15
D gene: TRBD1
J gene: TRBJ2-7
V gene: TRBV5-1

CDR3 protein: CASSQQGGYGYTF
CDR3 DNA: TGTGCCAGCAGCCAACAGGGGGGCTATGGCTACACCTTC
clone size: once
CDR3 length: 13
D gene: TRBD1
J gene: TRBJ1-2
V gene: TRBV27

CDR3 protein: CASSQDKSQGTGGAEQYF
CDR3 DNA: TGTGCCAGCAGCCAAGATAAGAGTCAGGGGACAGGTGGTGCCGAGCAGTACTTC
clone size: NA
CDR3 length: 18
D gene: TRBD1
J gene: TRBJ2-7
V gene: TRBV4-2

CDR3 protein: CAIGEQGVTDQPQHF
CDR3 DNA: TGTGCCATCGGAGAACAGGGCGTTACCGATCAGCCCCAGCATTTT
clone size: NA
CDR3 length: 15
D gene: NA
J gene: TRBJ1-5
V gene: TRBV10-3

CDR3 protein: CAWSVVHGTGGPNYGYTF
CDR3 DNA: TGTGCCTGGAGCGTAGTGCACGGGACAGGGGGCCCGAACTATGGCTACACCTTC
clone size: NA
CDR3 length: 18
D gene: TRBD1
J gene: TRBJ1-2
V gene: TRBV30

CDR3 protein: CATSDSTMGGYGYTF
CDR3 DNA: TGTGCCACCAGTGATTCCACAATGGGGGGCTATGGCTACACCTTC
clone size: NA
CDR3 length: 15
D gene: NA
J gene: TRBJ1-2
V gene: TRBV24-1

CDR3 protein: CASSLSGDRGQNEKLFF
CDR3 DNA: TGTGCCAGCAGCTTGTCCGGGGACAGGGGGCAGAATGAAAAACTGTTTTTT
clone size: NA
CDR3 length: 17
D gene: TRBD1
J gene: TRBJ1-4
V gene: TRBV5-6

CDR3 protein: CATSRDSFGGLGQETQYF
CDR3 DNA: TGTGCCACCAGCAGAGATAGTTTCGGGGGGCTCGGACAAGAGACCCAGTACTTC
clone size: NA
CDR3 length: 18
D gene: NA
J gene: TRBJ2-5
V gene: TRBV15

CDR3 protein: CASSLVSSGDTQYF
CDR3 DNA: TGCGCCAGCAGCTTGGTCTCTAGCGGCGATACGCAGTATTTT
clone size: NA
CDR3 length: 14
D gene: TRBD2
J gene: TRBJ2-3
V gene: TRBV5-1

CDR3 protein: CSAGTGSYEQYF
CDR3 DNA: TGCAGCGCCGGGACAGGGTCCTACGAGCAGTACTTC
clone size: NA
CDR3 length: 12
D gene: TRBD1
J gene: TRBJ2-7
V gene: TRBV29-1

CDR3 protein: CASSRGDQPQHF
CDR3 DNA: TGTGCCAGCAGCAGGGGGGATCAGCCCCAGCATTTT
clone size: NA
CDR3 length: 12
D gene: NA
J gene: TRBJ1-5
V gene: TRBV21-1

CDR3 protein: CSVRTAGADTQYF
CDR3 DNA: TGCAGCGTTAGGACAGCGGGAGCGGATACGCAGTATTTT
clone size: NA
CDR3 length: 13
D gene: TRBD2
J gene: TRBJ2-3
V gene: TRBV29-1

CDR3 protein: CASSAGAIPSNTGELFF
CDR3 DNA: TGTGCCAGCAGCGCAGGGGCGATCCCCTCTAACACCGGGGAGCTGTTTTTT
clone size: NA
CDR3 length: 17
D gene: NA
J gene: TRBJ2-2
V gene: TRBV7-7

CDR3 protein: CATRGGTSGRGEQYF
CDR3 DNA: TGTGCCACTCGTGGGGGGACTAGCGGGAGGGGCGAGCAGTACTTC
clone size: NA
CDR3 length: 15
D gene: TRBD2
J gene: TRBJ2-7
V gene: TRBV6-1

CDR3 protein: CASREGRNQPQHF
CDR3 DNA: TGTGCCAGCAGGGAGGGGAGAAATCAGCCCCAGCATTTT
clone size: NA
CDR3 length: 13
D gene: NA
J gene: TRBJ1-5
V gene: TRBV2

CDR3 protein: CASSRIRSGQPEAFF
CDR3 DNA: TGTGCCAGCAGCAGAATACGATCCGGACAGCCTGAAGCTTTCTTT
clone size: NA
CDR3 length: 15
D gene: NA
J gene: TRBJ1-1
V gene: TRBV21-1